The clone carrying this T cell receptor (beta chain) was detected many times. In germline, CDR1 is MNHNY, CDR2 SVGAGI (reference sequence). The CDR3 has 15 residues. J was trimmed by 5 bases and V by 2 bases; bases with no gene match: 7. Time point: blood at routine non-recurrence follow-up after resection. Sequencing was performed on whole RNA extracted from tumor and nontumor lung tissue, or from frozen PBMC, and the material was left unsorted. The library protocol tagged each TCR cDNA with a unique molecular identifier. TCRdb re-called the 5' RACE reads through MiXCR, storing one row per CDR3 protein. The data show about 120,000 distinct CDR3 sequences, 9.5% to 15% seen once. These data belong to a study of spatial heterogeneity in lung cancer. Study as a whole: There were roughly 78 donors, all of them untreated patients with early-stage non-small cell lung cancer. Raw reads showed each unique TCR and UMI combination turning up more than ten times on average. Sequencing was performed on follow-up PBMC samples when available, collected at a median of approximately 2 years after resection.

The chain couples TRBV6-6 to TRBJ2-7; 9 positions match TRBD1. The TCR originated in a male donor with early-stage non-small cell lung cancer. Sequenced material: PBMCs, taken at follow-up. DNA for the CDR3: TGTGCCAGCAGTTACCTTGGACAGGGGAGAGACGAGCAGTACTTC. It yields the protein CASSYLGQGRDEQYF.